A selection of T cell receptor beta chains follows, all from one sample in a study of OX40 agonist ivuxolimab in advanced cancers. TCRdb's copy holds only in-frame clones and misses some; the assay was immunoSEQ multiplex PCR. Of 53,000 or so clones detected, 93% appear once; the ten largest clones hold 15% to 20%. The sequenced sample was CD4+ or CD8+ T cells sorted from blood, obtained in a trial of the OX40 agonist ivuxolimab. These receptors were obtained from an adult with an advanced solid tumor such as melanoma, head and neck, liver or kidney cancer. Both conserved end residues are part of each CDR3. The D gene is left open where the match is weak. For some rows the clone size is stated as once, few or many, or as a class when expanded; others skip it.

size,D,V,J,DNA,CDR3
.,.,TRBV27,TRBJ2-4,TGTGCCAGCAGTTTATCGGTAGGGGGGAGAGCCAAAAACATTCAGTACTTC,CASSLSVGGRAKNIQYF
.,TRBD2,TRBV29-1,TRBJ2-2,TGCAGCGTTTCCACCTCCAGGGGACTAGCGGGAGGGCCTAGCACCGGGGAGCTGTTTTTT,CSVSTSRGLAGGPSTGELFF
.,.,TRBV9,TRBJ2-7,TGTGCCAGCAGCGGCGGCACAGGGATAGACGAGCAGTACTTC,CASSGGTGIDEQYF
.,.,TRBV7-2,TRBJ2-3,TGTGCCAGCAGCTCGACGACGGGACCCCGGGATACGCAGTATTTT,CASSSTTGPRDTQYF
.,.,TRBV16,TRBJ2-2,TGTGCCAGCAGCCATGGTGTGGGGACCGGGGAGCTGTTTTTT,CASSHGVGTGELFF
once,.,TRBV9,TRBJ1-6,TGTGCCAGCAGCTCTCAGGGGCGGCAGTCCTATAATTCACCCCTCCACTTT,CASSSQGRQSYNSPLHF
.,.,TRBV27,TRBJ2-1,TGTGCCAGCAGCCCCTGGGCCCGTTACAATGAGCAGTTCTTC,CASSPWARYNEQFF
.,.,TRBV7-3,TRBJ2-1,TGTGCCAGCAGCTCCCCGGATGAGCAGTTCTTC,CASSSPDEQFF
.,.,TRBV28,TRBJ2-1,TGTGCCAGCACCGGTGGGCCTGAGCAGTTCTTC,CASTGGPEQFF
.,.,TRBV2,TRBJ1-1,TGTGCCAGCAGGAAGGGGAGCTCAGAAGCTTTCTTT,CASRKGSSEAFF
.,.,TRBV6-5,TRBJ1-5,TGTGCCAGCATGGCCCTCGAGGGCAATTATCAGCCCCAGCATTTT,CASMALEGNYQPQHF
.,TRBD1,TRBV19,TRBJ1-4,TGTGCCAGTAGTATAGAATCGGGACAGGTGATAAATCAGGCGGAAAAACTGTTTTTT,CASSIESGQVINQAEKLFF
.,.,TRBV30,TRBJ1-2,TGTGCCTGGAGCCTAGGGGCAGCGACAGGCTATGGCTACACCTTC,CAWSLGAATGYGYTF
once,.,TRBV11-1,TRBJ2-7,TGTGCCAGCAGCTTAGGTCAATACAGGCCCCTTGGCCCCTACGAGCAGTACTTC,CASSLGQYRPLGPYEQYF
.,TRBD1,TRBV5-6,TRBJ2-5,TGTGCCAGCAGCCGGAGGGACAGGGGGCAGCAGACCCAGTACTTC,CASSRRDRGQQTQYF
.,.,TRBV28,TRBJ1-2,TGTGCCAGCAGTTTATCCCCCACAGGGTCCGACTATGGCTACACCTTC,CASSLSPTGSDYGYTF
few,.,TRBV19,TRBJ1-1,TGTGCCAGTAGTATCCGGACGGAGGATACTGAAGCTTTCTTT,CASSIRTEDTEAFF
once,TRBD2,TRBV19,TRBJ2-3,TGTGCCAGTAGTATCCACCGGGTCGCGGGAGGAACAGATACGCAGTATTTT,CASSIHRVAGGTDTQYF
.,.,TRBV6-4,TRBJ1-2,TGTGCCAGCGTAAGGAAGCAGGGCGATGGCTACACCTTC,CASVRKQGDGYTF
.,TRBD2,TRBV4-3,TRBJ2-1,TGCGCCAGCAGCCAAGATCAAGTGGTTCTAGCGGGGAGCCTGGAGCAGTTCTTC,CASSQDQVVLAGSLEQFF
.,TRBD2,TRBV19,TRBJ2-2,TGTGCCGGCACTAGCGGGGACACCGGGGAGCTGTTTTTT,CAGTSGDTGELFF
.,TRBD1,TRBV2,TRBJ1-3,TGTGCCAGCAGACCCAGGGGGGCTGGAAACACCATATATTTT,CASRPRGAGNTIYF
.,.,TRBV7-6,TRBJ2-1,TGTGCCAGCAGCACGACCCCCGGCCTAGAGCAGTTCTTC,CASSTTPGLEQFF
.,.,TRBV7-8,TRBJ2-2,TGTGCCAGCAGCGTAGATAAGCGACCCACCGGGGAGCTGTTTTTT,CASSVDKRPTGELFF
.,.,TRBV28,TRBJ2-7,TGTGCCAGCAACGGCCCAATAGCGGCATCATCCTACGAGCAGTACTTC,CASNGPIAASSYEQYF
.,.,TRBV7-8,TRBJ2-3,TGTGCCAGCAGCCCCGGGCTCTACTCCGCAGATACGCAGTATTTT,CASSPGLYSADTQYF
.,.,TRBV15,TRBJ2-7,TGTGCCACCAGCAGAGAGTCCAGCGGAGCTCAGCCGTACGAGCAGTACTTC,CATSRESSGAQPYEQYF
.,TRBD1,TRBV4-3,TRBJ2-7,TGCGCCAGCAGCCACCTAGGGACAGGGAAGTCCTACGAGCAGTACTTC,CASSHLGTGKSYEQYF
.,.,TRBV5-5,TRBJ2-7,TGTGCCAGCAGCTTGGGAGGCGAGCAGTACTTC,CASSLGGEQYF
.,.,TRBV28,TRBJ2-1,TGTGCCACCGGACGGAATCTAGCCTATGAGCAGTTCTTC,CATGRNLAYEQFF
.,.,TRBV28,TRBJ1-5,TGTGCCAGCAGTTCCGGGATCCTGGACCAGCCCCAGCATTTT,CASSSGILDQPQHF
.,TRBD1,TRBV2,TRBJ2-7,TGTGCCAGCAGCACAGGGGTGGAGCAGTACTTC,CASSTGVEQYF
.,TRBD1,TRBV4-3,TRBJ2-5,TGCGCCAGCAGCCAGGAGCGAAGGACAGGGGGCGTTGAGACCCAGTACTTC,CASSQERRTGGVETQYF
.,.,TRBV4-1,TRBJ2-6,TGCGCCAGCAGCCTGCAGAACTCTGGGGCCAACGTCCTGACTTTC,CASSLQNSGANVLTF
.,.,TRBV30,TRBJ2-7,TGTGCCTGGTCCTGGGGAAGCTCCTACGAGCAGTACTTC,CAWSWGSSYEQYF
few,.,TRBV9,TRBJ1-1,TGTGCCAGCAGCGTAGGTCAGGGGACTGAAGCTTTCTTT,CASSVGQGTEAFF
.,.,TRBV5-6,TRBJ1-1,TGTGCCAGCAGCTTGGAGCTCAGGGGAGGGAAGAACACTGAAGCTTTCTTT,CASSLELRGGKNTEAFF
.,TRBD1,TRBV5-5,TRBJ2-7,TGTGCCAGCAGCTTCAGGGGGTTCTCTTCCTACGAGCAGTACTTC,CASSFRGFSSYEQYF
.,TRBD2,TRBV5-4,TRBJ2-7,TGTGCCAGCAGCTTGTTTCCGGGACTAGCGGGAGCTCCCTCCCCAGAGCAGTACTTC,CASSLFPGLAGAPSPEQYF
.,.,TRBV11-2,TRBJ1-2,TGTGCCAGCAGCTTAGGGTATTGGGGCTATGGCTACACCTTC,CASSLGYWGYGYTF
.,.,TRBV4-3,TRBJ2-7,TGCGCCAGCAGCCAAGACCCCCGACGGCCCTACGAGCAGTACTTC,CASSQDPRRPYEQYF
.,.,TRBV4-3,TRBJ2-7,TGCGCCAGCAGCCCCTCAGCCTCGACCTACGAGCAGTACTTC,CASSPSASTYEQYF
.,.,TRBV27,TRBJ1-5,TGTGCCAGCAGTTCCCTGACAGTTAACCAGCCCCAGCATTTT,CASSSLTVNQPQHF
.,.,TRBV7-3,TRBJ2-3,TGTGCCAGCAGCTTATTCGGGGGAGGAACCACAGATACGCAGTATTTT,CASSLFGGGTTDTQYF
.,TRBD2,TRBV7-3,TRBJ2-3,TGTGCCAGCAGCTTTTTAGCGGGAGGGCCGGAGGATACGCAGTATTTT,CASSFLAGGPEDTQYF
.,.,TRBV6-1,TRBJ1-4,TGTGCCAGCAGTAGACAGTCCCTTAATGAAAAACTGTTTTTT,CASSRQSLNEKLFF
.,TRBD1,TRBV25-1,TRBJ1-2,TGTGCCAGCAGTGAGGGACAGGGGATGAGAGACTATGGCTACACCTTC,CASSEGQGMRDYGYTF
few,.,TRBV19,TRBJ1-4,TGTGCCAGTAGTAGGATGACCCCTCAAAAACTGTTTTTT,CASSRMTPQKLFF